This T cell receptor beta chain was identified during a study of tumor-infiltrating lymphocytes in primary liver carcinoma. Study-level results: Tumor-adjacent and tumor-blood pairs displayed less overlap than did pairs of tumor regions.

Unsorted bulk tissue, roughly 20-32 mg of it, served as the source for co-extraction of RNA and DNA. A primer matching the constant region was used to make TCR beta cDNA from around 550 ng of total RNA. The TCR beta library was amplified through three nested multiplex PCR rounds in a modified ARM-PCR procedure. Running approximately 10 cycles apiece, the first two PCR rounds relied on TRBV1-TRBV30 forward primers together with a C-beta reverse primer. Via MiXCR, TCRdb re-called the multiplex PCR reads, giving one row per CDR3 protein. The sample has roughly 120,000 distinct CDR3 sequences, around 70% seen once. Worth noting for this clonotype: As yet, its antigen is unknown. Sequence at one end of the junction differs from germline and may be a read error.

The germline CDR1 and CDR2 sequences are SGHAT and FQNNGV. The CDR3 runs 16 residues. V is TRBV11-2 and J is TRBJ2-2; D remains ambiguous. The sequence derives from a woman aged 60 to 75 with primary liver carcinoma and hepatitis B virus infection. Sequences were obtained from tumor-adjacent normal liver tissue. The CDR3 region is CVSSDGRITNTGELFF. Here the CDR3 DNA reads TGTGTCAGCAGCGACGGACGCATCACGAACACAGGGGAGCTGTTTTTT.